The sample holds a few counts of the clone carrying this TCR beta chain. Antigen: not known. The sample originates from a study of cytomegalovirus exposure and HLA in healthy donors. General study points: Apparent HLA restriction characterized most CMV-associated TCR beta chains in a later analysis.

The PCR ran on 60 Vbeta and 13 Jbeta primers. Here immunoSEQ multiplex PCR was the method, and the copy in TCRdb shows in-frame clones only, minus some. The table lists about 57,000 clones, around 70% of them singletons. The germline V gene has CDR1 GTSNPN and CDR2 SVGIG (reference sequence). The ends were cut back, 0 bases at V and 2 bases at J, with 8 bases in the middle. The CDR3 sequence is 15 residues long. The specimen was PBMCs. This sequence was found in a woman in her 50s in good health and CMV-seronegative. The chain carries TRBV30 and TRBJ2-6, with a weak D call TRBD2 (6 bases). In nucleotides, the CDR3 is TGTGCCTGGAGTGTCTGGGGGGCTGGGGCCAACGTCCTGACTTTC. Protein product: CAWSVWGAGANVLTF.